This entry lists 11 T cell receptor beta chains sequenced from one sample in a study of blood T cell repertoires in COVID-19. Data came from immunoSEQ multiplex PCR; TCRdb stores just in-frame clones and leaves some out. The sample holds 160,000 or so clones; over 75% are singletons and the top ten take roughly 6%. Material for sequencing was PBMCs or T cells enriched from blood (not recorded which). These receptors were taken from a man between 40 and 49 years old who had recovered from COVID-19.

The chain carries TRBV5-4 and TRBJ2-5; 8 bases align to TRBD1. CDR3 size: 13 residues. Trimming took 4 bases from V and 5 from J; bases not matched to a gene: 4. CDR1 is SGHNT, CDR2 YYREEE, per germline (reference sequence). As DNA, the CDR3 is TGTGCCAGCAGCAGGACAGGGTCTGAGACCCAGTACTTC. The encoded protein is CASSRTGSETQYF. Using reference TRBV5-4 and TRBJ2-5 for the parts outside the CDR3, the full variable domain is ETGVTQSPTHLIKTRGQQVTLRCSSQSGHNTVSWYQQALGQGPQFIFQYYREEENGRGNFPPRFSGLQFPNYSSELNVNALELDDSALYLCASSRTGSETQYFGPGTRLLVL.

This rearrangement joins TRBV7-6 to TRBJ2-7; 8 bases map to TRBD2. The CDR3 has 15 residues. The germline gives CDR1 SGHVS, CDR2 FNYEAQ. J gave up 7 bases and V 5 bases, and 13 bases lay outside the gene matches. In DNA, the CDR3 is TGTGCCAGCAGCCGAACGGGAGGGGCATCGGAAGAGCAGTACGTC. Its translation: CASSRTGGASEEQYV.

This clone has only a few counts. The V gene is TRBV27, the J gene TRBJ1-6, with D possibly TRBD1 on 6 matching bases. This CDR3 comprises 15 residues. V lost 3 bases, J lost 9 bases, and 15 bases lay in between. Germline CDR1 MNHEY, CDR2 SMNVEV (reference sequence). The CDR3 reads CASSLSAGAGSPLHF. The CDR3 DNA reads TGTGCCAGCAGTTTGTCCGCAGGGGCTGGTTCACCCCTCCACTTT.

The chain is built from TRBV9 and TRBJ2-5; 7 bases fit TRBD2. Trimming at V came to 0 bases and at J to 4 bases, leaving 6 bases not matched to a gene. The CDR3 runs to 15 residues. Germline assignment: CDR1 SGDLS and CDR2 YYNGEE. CDR3 residues: CASSVDVGGVETQYF. Here the CDR3 DNA reads TGTGCCAGCAGCGTAGATGTGGGGGGGGTAGAGACCCAGTACTTC.

The gene calls are TRBV21-1 and TRBJ2-6; the table's D call of TRBD2 was not tested on the DNA. TRBV21-1 is a listed pseudogene. The CDR3 is made up of 19 amino acids. In nucleotides, the CDR3 is TGTGCCAGCAGCAACAAGGAGAGTCCCGATTCTTCTGGGGCCAACGTCCTGACTTTC. Translating it yields CASSNKESPDSSGANVLTF.

The chain has TRBV7-8 and TRBJ1-1, with a possible D match to TRBD1 (6 bases). Germline-derived CDR1 and CDR2 are SGHVS and FQNEAQ. V shed 3 bases and J shed 3 bases, with 11 bases lying between them. This CDR3 spans 14 amino acids. The CDR3 bases are TGTGCCAGCAGCTTCCAGGGGAGTGACACTGAAGCTTTCTTT. Protein: CASSFQGSDTEAFF.

This chain connects TRBV19 to TRBJ2-1; 7 bases fit TRBD2. Per the germline V gene, CDR1 is LNHDA and CDR2 is SQIVND (reference sequence). The CDR3 contains 18 residues. V was clipped by 7 bases and J by 0 bases; unmatched bases: 15. CDR3 in amino acids: CASMGGSWSASSYNEQFF. For the CDR3, the DNA is TGTGCCAGTATGGGAGGGAGTTGGAGTGCGAGCTCCTACAATGAGCAGTTCTTC.

This CDR3 is CASSSGQGAVNTEAFF. For the CDR3, the DNA is TGCGCCAGCAGCTCTGGACAGGGGGCGGTGAACACTGAAGCTTTCTTT. This chain joins TRBV5-1 and TRBJ1-1, with TRBD1 matching 11 bases. Losses at the gene ends were 3 bases for V and 0 bases for J; bases not matched to a gene: 4. Germline CDR1 SGHRS, CDR2 YFSETQ. The CDR3 covers 16 residues.

J is TRBJ2-5 and V is TRBV7-6, with 10 bases that match TRBD1. This CDR3 region has 13 residues. Germline-derived CDR1 and CDR2 are SGHVS and FNYEAQ. V shed 5 bases, J shed 4 bases, and the junction held 1 base outside the gene matches. The CDR3 region is CASSGDRGETQYF. The DNA of the CDR3 is TGTGCCAGCAGCGGGGACAGGGGAGAGACCCAGTACTTC.

This chain joins TRBV21-1 and TRBJ2-5; TRBD2, the table's D call, lacks a check against the DNA. TRBV21-1 counts as a pseudogene. The CDR3 covers 12 residues. The CDR3, as DNA: TGTGCCAGTGTCCCCCTGCGTGGGACCCAGTACTTC. As protein: CASVPLRGTQYF.

The chain uses TRBV2 and TRBJ2-2, with TRBD2 identical over 8 bases. V gave up 4 bases and J gave up 5 bases; unmatched junction bases: 6. Germline V lookup: CDR1 SNHLY, CDR2 FYNNEI. The CDR3 runs to 15 residues. CDR3 DNA sequence: TGTGCCAGCAGTGGCCGGGGGGGCGGAACCGGGGAGCTGTTTTTT. Translation gives CASSGRGGGTGELFF.